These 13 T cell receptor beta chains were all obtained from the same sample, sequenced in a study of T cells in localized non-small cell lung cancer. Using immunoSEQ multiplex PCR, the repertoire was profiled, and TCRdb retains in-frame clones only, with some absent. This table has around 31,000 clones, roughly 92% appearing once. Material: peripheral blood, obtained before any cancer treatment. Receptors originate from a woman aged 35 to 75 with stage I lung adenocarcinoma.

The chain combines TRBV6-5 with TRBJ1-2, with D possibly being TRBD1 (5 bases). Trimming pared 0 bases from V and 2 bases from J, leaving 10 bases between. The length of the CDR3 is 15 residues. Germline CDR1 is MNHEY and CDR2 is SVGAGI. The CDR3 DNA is TGTGCCAGCAGTTACTCGAGGGGCAGAAACTATGGCTACACCTTC. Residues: CASSYSRGRNYGYTF.

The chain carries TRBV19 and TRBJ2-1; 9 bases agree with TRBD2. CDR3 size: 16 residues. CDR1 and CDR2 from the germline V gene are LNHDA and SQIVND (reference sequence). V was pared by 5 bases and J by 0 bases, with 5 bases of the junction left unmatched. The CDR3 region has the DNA TGTGCCAGTAGTCCAGCGGGGGGACCCTCCTACAATGAGCAGTTCTTC. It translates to CASSPAGGPSYNEQFF.

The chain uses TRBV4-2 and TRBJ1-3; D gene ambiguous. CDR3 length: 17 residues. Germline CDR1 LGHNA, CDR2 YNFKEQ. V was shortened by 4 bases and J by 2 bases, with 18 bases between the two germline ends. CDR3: CASSRTNVKETGNTIYF. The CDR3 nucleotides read TGTGCCAGCAGCCGAACCAACGTCAAAGAGACTGGAAACACCATATATTTT.

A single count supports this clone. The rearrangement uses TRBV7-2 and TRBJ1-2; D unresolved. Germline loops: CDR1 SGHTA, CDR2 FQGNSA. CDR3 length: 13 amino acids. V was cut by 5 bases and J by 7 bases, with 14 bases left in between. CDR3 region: CASSLAFRRGYTF. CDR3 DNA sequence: TGTGCCAGCAGCCTGGCCTTCAGGCGTGGCTACACCTTC.

CDR3 residues: CASSLAGGQSTDTQYF. The DNA of the CDR3 is TGTGCCAGCAGCTTAGCGGGGGGGCAGAGCACAGATACGCAGTATTTT. The chain carries TRBV11-3 and TRBJ2-3; the match to TRBD2 covers 8 bases. The CDR3 is 16 amino acids. J gave up 0 bases and V 1 base, and 3 bases lay outside the gene matches. CDR1 and CDR2 from the germline V gene are SGHNT and YENEEA.

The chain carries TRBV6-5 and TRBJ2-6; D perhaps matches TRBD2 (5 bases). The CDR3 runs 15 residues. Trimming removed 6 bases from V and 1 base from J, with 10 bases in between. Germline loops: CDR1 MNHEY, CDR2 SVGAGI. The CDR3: CASSPRESGANVLTF. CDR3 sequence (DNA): TGTGCCAGCAGCCCTAGGGAGTCTGGGGCCAACGTCCTGACTTTC.

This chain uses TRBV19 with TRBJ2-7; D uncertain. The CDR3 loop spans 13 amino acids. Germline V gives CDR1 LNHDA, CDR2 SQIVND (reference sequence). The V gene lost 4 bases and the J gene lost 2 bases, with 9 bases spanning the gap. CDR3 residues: CASSTDQTYEQYF. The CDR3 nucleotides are TGTGCCAGTAGTACAGACCAAACCTACGAGCAGTACTTC.

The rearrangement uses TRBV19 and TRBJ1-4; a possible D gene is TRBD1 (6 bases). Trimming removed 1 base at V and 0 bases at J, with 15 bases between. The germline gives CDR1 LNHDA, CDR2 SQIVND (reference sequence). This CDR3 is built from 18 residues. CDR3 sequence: CASSIGPGHVSTNEKLFF. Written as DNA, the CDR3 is TGTGCCAGTAGTATAGGACCGGGACATGTCTCAACTAATGAAAAACTGTTTTTT.

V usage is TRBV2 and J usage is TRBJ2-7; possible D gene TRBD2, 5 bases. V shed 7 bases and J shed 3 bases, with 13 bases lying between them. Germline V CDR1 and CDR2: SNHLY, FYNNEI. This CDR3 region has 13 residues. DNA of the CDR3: TGTGCCAGCAACCTAGCCCCATTCTACGAGCAGTACTTC. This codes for CASNLAPFYEQYF.

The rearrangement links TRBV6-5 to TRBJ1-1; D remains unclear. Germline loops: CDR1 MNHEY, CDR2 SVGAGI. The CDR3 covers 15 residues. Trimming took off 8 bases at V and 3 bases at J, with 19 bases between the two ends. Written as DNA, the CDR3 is TGTGCCAGCGCCCCGATCCCGGGGAGGCACACTGAAGCTTTCTTT. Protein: CASAPIPGRHTEAFF.

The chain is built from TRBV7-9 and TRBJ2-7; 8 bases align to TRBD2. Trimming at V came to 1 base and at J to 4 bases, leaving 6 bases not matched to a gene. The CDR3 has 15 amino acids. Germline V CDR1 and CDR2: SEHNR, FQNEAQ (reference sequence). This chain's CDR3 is CASSLGGLAKYEQYF. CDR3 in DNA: TGTGCCAGCAGCTTAGGAGGACTAGCTAAATACGAGCAGTACTTC.

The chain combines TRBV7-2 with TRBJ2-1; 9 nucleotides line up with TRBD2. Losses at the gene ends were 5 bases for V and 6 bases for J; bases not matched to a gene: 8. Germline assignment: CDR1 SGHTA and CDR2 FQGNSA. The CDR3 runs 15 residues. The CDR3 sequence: CASSPIAGGLNEQFF. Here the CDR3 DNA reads TGTGCCAGCAGCCCCATCGCGGGGGGGCTCAATGAGCAGTTCTTC.

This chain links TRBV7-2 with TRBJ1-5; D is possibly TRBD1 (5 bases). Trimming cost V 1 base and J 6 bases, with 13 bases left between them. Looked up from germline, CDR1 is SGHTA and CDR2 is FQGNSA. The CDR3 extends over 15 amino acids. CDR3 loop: CASSLGVGVSQPQHF. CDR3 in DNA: TGTGCCAGCAGCTTAGGTGTAGGGGTAAGTCAGCCCCAGCATTTT.